The next 14 T cell receptor beta chains were all read from a single sample in a study of post-analysis software for immune sequencing data. Tagging with unique molecular identifiers was a feature of the TCR beta cDNA libraries. TCRdb used MiXCR to reprocess the PCR reads, holding one entry per CDR3 protein. This sample yields about 160,000 distinct CDR3 sequences, of which roughly 35% are seen a single time; around 30% belongs to the top ten. The specimen was blood, collected after autologous hematopoietic stem cell transplantation. These TCRs come from a girl aged 5 to 17 with multiple sclerosis.

V is TRBV7-3 and J is TRBJ2-2; the match to TRBD2 covers 7 bases. Germline values: CDR1 SGHTA, CDR2 FQGTGA. The J segment lost 3 bases and the V segment lost 5 bases, leaving 6 bases of the junction unmatched. The CDR3 spans 15 residues. CDR3 coding DNA: TGTGCCAGCAGCCCATCGGGGGGATACACCGGGGAGCTGTTTTTT. This sequence encodes CASSPSGGYTGELFF.

V is TRBV28 and J is TRBJ2-6; TRBD1 aligns across 9 bases. With V trimmed by 7 bases and J by 0 bases, 7 bases remained unmatched. This CDR3 has 17 residues. CDR1 MDHEN and CDR2 SYDVKM come from the germline V gene. The CDR3 DNA reads TGTGCCAGCATGGGGGACAGGGTGCCCTCTGGGGCCAACGTCCTGACTTTC. It translates to CASMGDRVPSGANVLTF.

This clonotype was found once. The chain combines TRBV27 with TRBJ1-5; D gene ambiguous. Germline lookup yields CDR1 MNHEY and CDR2 SMNVEV (reference sequence). Trimming left V 2 bases short and J 5 bases short, with 10 bases between. This CDR3 spans 14 amino acids. The CDR3 DNA reads as TGTGCCAGCAGTTTACTGGGCGGGGATCAGCCCCAGCATTTT. Its protein is CASSLLGGDQPQHF.

In this sample, this clonotype turned up a few times. This may come from a read error, since a much larger clone is one base off. The genes are TRBV13 and TRBJ2-3; D uncertain. The CDR3 totals 12 residues. CDR1 PRHDT and CDR2 FYEKMQ come from the germline V gene (reference sequence). In nucleotides, the CDR3 is TGTGCCAGCAGCCCCCAGGCAGATGCGCAGTATTTT. As protein: CASSPQADAQYF.

The chain combines TRBV5-4 with TRBJ2-1; D remains unclear. The germline V gene has CDR1 SGHNT and CDR2 YYREEE (reference sequence). This CDR3 comprises 12 residues. V was pared by 2 bases and J by 6 bases, with 6 bases between. The CDR3 region has the DNA TGTGCCAGCAGCTTTTGGACCAATGAGCAGTTCTTC. It translates to CASSFWTNEQFF.

This clonotype occurred a few times. The rearrangement joins TRBV7-2 to TRBJ1-2; D gene ambiguous. Trimming removed 0 bases from V and 8 bases from J, with 13 bases in between. Germline V CDR1 and CDR2: SGHTA, FQGNSA. This CDR3 is 14 amino acids long. In nucleotides, the CDR3 is TGTGCCAGCAGCTTAGCGCGACGGGTGGGGGGCTACACCTTC. Translated, it gives CASSLARRVGGYTF.

The chain has TRBV27 and TRBJ1-5; D may be TRBD1 (5 bases). Looked up from germline, CDR1 is MNHEY and CDR2 is SMNVEV (reference sequence). V shed 6 bases and J shed 4 bases, with 10 bases lying between them. This CDR3 has 13 amino acids. The CDR3 DNA is TGTGCCAGCAGCAGGGTAGGAAATCAGCCCCAGCATTTT. It specifies CASSRVGNQPQHF.

There are a few counts of this clonotype. This sequence joins TRBV9 and TRBJ2-7, with D maybe TRBD2 (6 bases). The V gene's germline CDR1 is SGDLS and CDR2 YYNGEE. Deletions cut 1 base from V and 7 bases from J, with 24 bases between. This CDR3 is built from 17 residues. The CDR3 protein is CASSVRNTSRSYNEQYF. The CDR3 DNA follows: TGTGCCAGCAGCGTACGGAATACTAGCCGCTCCTACAATGAGCAGTACTTC.

The gene calls are TRBV10-3 and TRBJ2-5, with 8 bases aligning to TRBD2. The CDR3 has 13 amino acids. Germline V gene lookup returns CDR1 ENHRY and CDR2 SYGVKD. V lost 4 bases, J lost 5 bases, and 3 bases stayed unmatched. CDR3 amino acids: CAISVRGDETQYF. DNA of the CDR3: TGTGCCATCAGTGTGCGGGGGGACGAGACCCAGTACTTC.

The chain carries TRBV18 and TRBJ2-7; D possibly corresponds to TRBD1 (5 bases). The length of the CDR3 is 16 residues. CDR1 KGHSH and CDR2 LQKENI come from the germline V gene. V lost 2 bases, J lost 8 bases, and 22 bases lay in between. The CDR3 protein is CASSPTFERPQGKQYF. Written as DNA, the CDR3 is TGTGCCAGCTCACCAACGTTCGAACGGCCCCAGGGTAAGCAGTACTTC.

This clonotype was detected ten times or more. Written as DNA, the CDR3 is TGTGCCACCAGCCCTCCCGGGACAGGGGTGAACACTGAAGCTTTCTTT. As protein: CATSPPGTGVNTEAFF. The rearrangement links TRBV15 to TRBJ1-1; TRBD1 matches at 10 bases. The CDR3 extends over 16 amino acids. J was trimmed by 0 bases and V by 5 bases; bases with no gene match: 6. Germline V gene sequence: CDR1 LNHNV, CDR2 YYDKDF (reference sequence).

The chain couples TRBV18 to TRBJ1-1; 8 bases agree with TRBD1. CDR3 length equals 13 residues. Germline values: CDR1 KGHSH, CDR2 LQKENI. V was pared by 4 bases and J by 6 bases, with 4 bases of the junction left unmatched. CDR3 DNA: TGTGCCAGCTCACTCGACAGGGGTGCTGAAGCTTTCTTT. Its protein is CASSLDRGAEAFF. Drawing the rest from reference TRBV18 and TRBJ1-1, the complete variable domain is NAGVMQNPRHLVRRRGQEARLRCSPMKGHSHVYWYRQLPEEGLKFMVYLQKENIIDESGMPKERFSAEFPKEGPSILRIQQVVRGDSAAYFCASSLDRGAEAFFGQGTRLTVV.

On this clonotype itself: The junction departs from the called germline gene at one end, perhaps through a read error. The V call is TRBV7-9, the J call TRBJ1-4, with 9 nucleotides matching TRBD1. Germline CDR1 and CDR2: SEHNR and FQNEAQ (reference sequence). The CDR3 is 14 amino acids. The CDR3 bases are TGTGCCACAAACCGGGACAGGGCCGATGAAGAACTGTTTTTT. It codes for CATNRDRADEELFF.

V and J are TRBV14 and TRBJ2-2; tentative D call: TRBD2 (6 bases). Per the germline V gene, CDR1 is SGHDN and CDR2 is FVKESK. The CDR3 consists of 15 residues. Trimming cost V 3 bases and J 6 bases, with 14 bases left between them. CDR3 bases: TGTGCCAGCAGCCAGGGGGGTCGGAGATCCGGGGAGCTGTTTTTT. It yields the protein CASSQGGRRSGELFF.